What follows is one TCR beta chain and its context. Antigen specificity is unknown. This sample is drawn from a study of T cells in localized non-small cell lung cancer. Study-level points and caveats: Among blood samples, higher T cell density accompanied longer overall survival.

With 3 bases removed from V and 6 bases from J, the gap between germline ends came to 18 bases. The CDR3 contains 16 residues. Germline CDR1 and CDR2: MDHEN and SYDVKM. Profiled with immunoSEQ multiplex PCR; TCRdb holds only in-frame clones, not every one. The table lists around 40,000 clones, 70% to 90% of them singletons, with about 6.4% in the top ten. The chain couples TRBV28 to TRBJ1-5; a possible D gene is TRBD1 (6 bases). The TCR was taken from a man aged 40 to 75 with stage I lung adenocarcinoma. Specimen: peripheral blood, collected before any cancer treatment. CDR3 bases: TGTGCCAGCAGTTTTTATCGGGTACAGGGCGGTCAGCCCCAGCATTTT. Translating it yields CASSFYRVQGGQPQHF.